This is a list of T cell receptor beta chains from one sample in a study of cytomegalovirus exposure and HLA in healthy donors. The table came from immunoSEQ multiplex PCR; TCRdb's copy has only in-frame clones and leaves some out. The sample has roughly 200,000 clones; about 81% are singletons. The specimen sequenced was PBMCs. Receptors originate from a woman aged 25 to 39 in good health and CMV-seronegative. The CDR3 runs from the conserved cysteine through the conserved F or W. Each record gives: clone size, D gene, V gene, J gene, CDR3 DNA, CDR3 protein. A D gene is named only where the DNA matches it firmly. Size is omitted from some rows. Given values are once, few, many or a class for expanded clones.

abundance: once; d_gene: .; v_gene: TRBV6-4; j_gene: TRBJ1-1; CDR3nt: TGTGCCAGCAGTGAGACGGGAAACACTGAAGCTTTCTTT; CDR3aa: CASSETGNTEAFF
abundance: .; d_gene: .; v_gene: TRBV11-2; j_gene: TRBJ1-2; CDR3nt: TGTGCCAGCAGGCCAGGGGACTATGGCTACACCTTC; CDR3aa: CASRPGDYGYTF
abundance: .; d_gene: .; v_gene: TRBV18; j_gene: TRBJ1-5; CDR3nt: TGTGCCAGCTCACCAGGGGCCCTGGGGAAGGAGCCCCAGCATTTT; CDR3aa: CASSPGALGKEPQHF
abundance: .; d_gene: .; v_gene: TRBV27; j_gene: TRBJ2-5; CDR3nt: TGTGCCAGCTCCGCCGGAGATGAACCAGGGGAGACCCAGTACTTC; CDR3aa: CASSAGDEPGETQYF
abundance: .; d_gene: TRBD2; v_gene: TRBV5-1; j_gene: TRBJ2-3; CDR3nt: TGCGCCAGCAGCTTGGCCGGTGGTCCCAGACTAGCGGGGGAGGAAGGGACAGATACGCAGTATTTT; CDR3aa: CASSLAGGPRLAGEEGTDTQYF
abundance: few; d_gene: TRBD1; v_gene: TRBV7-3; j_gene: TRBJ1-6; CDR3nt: TGTGCCAGCAGCTTAGACAGGGGCGATGGCAGTTCACCCCTCCACTTT; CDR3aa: CASSLDRGDGSSPLHF
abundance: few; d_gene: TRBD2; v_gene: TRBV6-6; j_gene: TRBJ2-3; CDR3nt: TGTGCCAGCAACTTTGGGCGGGAGAATTTCGCGGATACGCAGTATTTT; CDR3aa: CASNFGRENFADTQYF
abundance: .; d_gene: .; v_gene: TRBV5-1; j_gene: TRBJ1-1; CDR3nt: TGCGCCAGCAGCCGGGGGGCGGCTAACACTGAAGCTTTCTTT; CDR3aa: CASSRGAANTEAFF
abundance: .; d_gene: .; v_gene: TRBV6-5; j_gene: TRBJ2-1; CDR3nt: TGTGCCAGCAGTTACTATGGCGGGGCCTACAATGAGCAGTTCTTC; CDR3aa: CASSYYGGAYNEQFF
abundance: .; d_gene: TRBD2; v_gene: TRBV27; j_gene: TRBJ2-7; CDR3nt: TGTGCCAGCCAAAGCGGGACGCGAGCCTACGAGCAGTACTTC; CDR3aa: CASQSGTRAYEQYF
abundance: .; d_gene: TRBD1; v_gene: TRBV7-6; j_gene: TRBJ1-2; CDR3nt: TGTGCCAGCAGCTCGAGGACAGGGACTTCTAACTATGGCTACACCTTC; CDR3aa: CASSSRTGTSNYGYTF
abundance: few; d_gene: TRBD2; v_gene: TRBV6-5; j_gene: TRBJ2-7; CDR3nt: TGTGCCAGCAGCCGTTATAGCGGGGGAGGCGAGCAGTACTTC; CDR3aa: CASSRYSGGGEQYF
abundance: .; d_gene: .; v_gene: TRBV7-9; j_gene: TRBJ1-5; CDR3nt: TGTGCCAGCAGCTCAGTACAGGGCAATCAGCCCCAGCATTTT; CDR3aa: CASSSVQGNQPQHF
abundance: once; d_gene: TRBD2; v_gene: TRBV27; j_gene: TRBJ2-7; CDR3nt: TGTGCCAGCACCGAAGGGGGACTAGCACACGAGCAGTACTTC; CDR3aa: CASTEGGLAHEQYF
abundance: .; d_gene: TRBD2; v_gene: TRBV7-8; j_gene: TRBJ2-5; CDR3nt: TGTGCCAGCAGCTTCTCCCGAGCGGGAGACGGGGAGACCCAGTACTTC; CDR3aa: CASSFSRAGDGETQYF
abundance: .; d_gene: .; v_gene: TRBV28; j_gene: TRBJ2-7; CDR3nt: TGTGCCACCCTAGAACCGGGTAAGACCTACGAGCAGTACTTC; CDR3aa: CATLEPGKTYEQYF
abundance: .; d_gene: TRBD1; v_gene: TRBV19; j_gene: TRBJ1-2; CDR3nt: TGTGCCAGTAGTATAGACAGGGGGGACTATGGCTACACCTTC; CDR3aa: CASSIDRGDYGYTF
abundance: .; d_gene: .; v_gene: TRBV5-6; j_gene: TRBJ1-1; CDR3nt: TGTGCCAGCAGCTTGGGATTTACAGGGTCCACTGAAGCTTTCTTT; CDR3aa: CASSLGFTGSTEAFF
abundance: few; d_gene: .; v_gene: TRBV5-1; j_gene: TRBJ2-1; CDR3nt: TGCGCCAGCAGCCCCAATGGGGGGGGCTCGGGAAATGAGCAGTTCTTC; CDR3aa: CASSPNGGGSGNEQFF
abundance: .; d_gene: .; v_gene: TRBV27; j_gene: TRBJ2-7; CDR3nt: TGTGCCAGCAGTCCGCACCGGGGTGAGCAGTACTTC; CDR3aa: CASSPHRGEQYF
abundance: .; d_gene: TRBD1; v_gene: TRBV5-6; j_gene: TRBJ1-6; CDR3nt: TGTGCCAGCAGCACCTACATCCGGACAGGGGCTAATTCACCCCTCCACTTT; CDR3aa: CASSTYIRTGANSPLHF
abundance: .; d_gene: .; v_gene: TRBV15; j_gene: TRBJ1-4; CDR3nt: TGTGCCACCAGCACCCTTTATGCAACTAATGAAAAACTGTTTTTT; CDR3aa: CATSTLYATNEKLFF
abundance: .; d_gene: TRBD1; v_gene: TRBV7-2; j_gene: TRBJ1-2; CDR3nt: TGTGCCAGCAGCTTAGGGGCCCGGACAGGGCATAACTATGGCTACACCTTC; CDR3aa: CASSLGARTGHNYGYTF
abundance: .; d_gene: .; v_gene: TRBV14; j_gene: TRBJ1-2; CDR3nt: TGTGCCAGCAGCCAACAGACAGATTATGGCTACACCTTC; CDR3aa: CASSQQTDYGYTF
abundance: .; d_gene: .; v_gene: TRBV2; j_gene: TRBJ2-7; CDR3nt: TGTGCCAGCAGGGCGGACAGCGGCTACGAGCAGTACTTC; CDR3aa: CASRADSGYEQYF
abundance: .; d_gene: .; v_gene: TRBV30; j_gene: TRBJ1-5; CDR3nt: TGTGCCTGGAGTCGGGGCAGGGGCGCCCGGACCCAGCATTTT; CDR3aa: CAWSRGRGARTQHF
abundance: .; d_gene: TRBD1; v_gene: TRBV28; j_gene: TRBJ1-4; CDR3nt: TGTGCCAGCAGTCCAATCGACAGGGGGCGCGCTGAAAAACTGTTTTTT; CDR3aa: CASSPIDRGRAEKLFF
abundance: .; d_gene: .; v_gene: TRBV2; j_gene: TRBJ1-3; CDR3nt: TGTGCCAGCAGCGGGGACATAAGCTCTGGAAACACCATATATTTT; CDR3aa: CASSGDISSGNTIYF
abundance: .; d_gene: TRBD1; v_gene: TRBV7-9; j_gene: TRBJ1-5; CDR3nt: TGTGCCAGCAGCCCATGGGGGACAGGGGGCGACCAGCCCCAGCATTTT; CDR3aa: CASSPWGTGGDQPQHF
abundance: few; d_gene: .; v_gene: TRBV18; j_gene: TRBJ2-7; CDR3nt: TGTGCCAGCTCACCCGGCCTTTCGGGGTACGAGCAGTACTTC; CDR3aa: CASSPGLSGYEQYF
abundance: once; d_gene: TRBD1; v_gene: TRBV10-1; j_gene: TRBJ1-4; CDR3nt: TGCGCCAGCAGTGAGTCTCAGGGGGCGGTTGAAAAACTGTTTTTT; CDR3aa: CASSESQGAVEKLFF
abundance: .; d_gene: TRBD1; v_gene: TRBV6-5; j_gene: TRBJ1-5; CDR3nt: TGTGCCAGCAGACAAACAGGGGGAGGCAATCAGCCCCAGCATTTT; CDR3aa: CASRQTGGGNQPQHF
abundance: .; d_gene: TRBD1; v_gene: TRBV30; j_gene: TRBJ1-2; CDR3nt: TGTGCCTGGGGGCAGGGGGGTCCCTCTAACTATGGCTACACCTTC; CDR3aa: CAWGQGGPSNYGYTF
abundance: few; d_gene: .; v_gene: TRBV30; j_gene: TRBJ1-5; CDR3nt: TGTGCCTGGAGCGACAGCTCGAGTGGTCAGCCCCAGCATTTT; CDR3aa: CAWSDSSSGQPQHF
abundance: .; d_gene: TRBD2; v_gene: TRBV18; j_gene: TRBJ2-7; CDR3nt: TGTGCCAGCTCACCGCTAGCGGGAGGGGCCCACGAGCAGTACTTC; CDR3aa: CASSPLAGGAHEQYF
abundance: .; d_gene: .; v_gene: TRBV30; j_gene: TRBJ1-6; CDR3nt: TGTGCCTGGAGTGTACTCGGGGTTGGGTCACCCCTCCACTTT; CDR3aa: CAWSVLGVGSPLHF
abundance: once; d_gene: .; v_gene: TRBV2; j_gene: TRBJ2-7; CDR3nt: TGTGCCAGCAGTGGGGACACAACCTACGAGCAGTACTTC; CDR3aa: CASSGDTTYEQYF
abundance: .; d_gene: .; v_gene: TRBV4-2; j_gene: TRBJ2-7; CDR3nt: TGTGCCAGCAGCCAAGATGCGGACAGCTACGAGCAGTACTTC; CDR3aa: CASSQDADSYEQYF
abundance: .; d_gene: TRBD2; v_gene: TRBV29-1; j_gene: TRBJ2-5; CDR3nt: TGCAGCGTTGGGGGGGGTTCGGGAGAGACCCAGTACTTC; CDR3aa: CSVGGGSGETQYF
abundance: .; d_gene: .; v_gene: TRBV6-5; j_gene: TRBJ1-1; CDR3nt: TGTGCCAGCAGTGAGGGCCGTGAAGCTTTCTTT; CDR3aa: CASSEGREAFF
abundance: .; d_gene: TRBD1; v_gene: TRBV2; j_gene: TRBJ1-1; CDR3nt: TGTGCCAGGTCGACAGGGGCGAACACTGAAGCTTTCTTT; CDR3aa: CARSTGANTEAFF
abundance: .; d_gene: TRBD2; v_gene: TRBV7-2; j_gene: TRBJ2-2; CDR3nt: TGTGCCAGCAGCTTAGCGTCTAGCGGGATCACCGGGGAGCTGTTTTTT; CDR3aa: CASSLASSGITGELFF
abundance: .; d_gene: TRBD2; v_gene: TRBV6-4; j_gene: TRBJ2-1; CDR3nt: TGTGCCAGCAGTCCTGGGACTAGCGGGGGGGCTGGTGAGCAGTTCTTC; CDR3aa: CASSPGTSGGAGEQFF
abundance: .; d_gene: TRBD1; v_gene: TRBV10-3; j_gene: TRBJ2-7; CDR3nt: TGTGCCATCAGGCCCGGACAGGGACCATACGAGCAGTACTTC; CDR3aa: CAIRPGQGPYEQYF
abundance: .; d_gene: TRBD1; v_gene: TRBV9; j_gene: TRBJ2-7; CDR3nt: TGTGCCAGCAGCGTAAATTTGGGACAGGGGGACGAACAGTACTTC; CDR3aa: CASSVNLGQGDEQYF
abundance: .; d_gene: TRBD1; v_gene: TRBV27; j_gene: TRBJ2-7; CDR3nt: TGTGCCAGCAGCCCTCCCCTAGGGACAGCCACCTACGAGCAGTACTTC; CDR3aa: CASSPPLGTATYEQYF
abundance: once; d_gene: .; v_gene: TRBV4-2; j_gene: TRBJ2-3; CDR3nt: TGTGCCAGCAGCCAAGAAGGTAGCGGCTTCACAGATACGCAGTATTTT; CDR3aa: CASSQEGSGFTDTQYF
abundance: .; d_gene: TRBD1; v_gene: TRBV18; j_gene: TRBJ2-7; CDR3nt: TGTGCCAGCTCACCCATTCGACAGGGGTTGACCTACGAGCAGTACTTC; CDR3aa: CASSPIRQGLTYEQYF
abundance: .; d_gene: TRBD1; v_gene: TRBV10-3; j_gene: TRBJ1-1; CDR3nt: TGTGCCATCAGTGAAGACAGGGTCACTGAAGCTTTCTTT; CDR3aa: CAISEDRVTEAFF
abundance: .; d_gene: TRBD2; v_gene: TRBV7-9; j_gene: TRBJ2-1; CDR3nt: TGTGCCAGCAGCCCCAGACTAGCGGGCCTTCAAAAGGGTGAGCAGTTCTTC; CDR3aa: CASSPRLAGLQKGEQFF
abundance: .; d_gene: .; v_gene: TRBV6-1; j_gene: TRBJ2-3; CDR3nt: TGTGCCAGCAGCAGCTATCGGCTTCAGGGTGGTCCGTATTTT; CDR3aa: CASSSYRLQGGPYF
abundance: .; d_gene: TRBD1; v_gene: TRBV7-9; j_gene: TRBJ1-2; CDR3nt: TGTGCCAGCAGCTTAGGAGGGGGAACAGGGGGCCGAGCCTATGGCTACACCTTC; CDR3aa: CASSLGGGTGGRAYGYTF
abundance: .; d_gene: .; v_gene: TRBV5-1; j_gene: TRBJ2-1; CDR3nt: TGCGCCAGCAGCCCGGACGGACATGGTCTCAATGAGCAGTTCTTC; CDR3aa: CASSPDGHGLNEQFF